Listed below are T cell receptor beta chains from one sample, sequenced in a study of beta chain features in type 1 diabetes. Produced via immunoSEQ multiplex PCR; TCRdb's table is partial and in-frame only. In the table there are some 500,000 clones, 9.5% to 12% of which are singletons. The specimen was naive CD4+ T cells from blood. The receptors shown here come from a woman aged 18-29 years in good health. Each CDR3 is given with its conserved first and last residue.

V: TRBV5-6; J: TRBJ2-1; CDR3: CASSLNGGSRYEQFF
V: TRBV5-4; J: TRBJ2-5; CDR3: CASSLLAVETQYF
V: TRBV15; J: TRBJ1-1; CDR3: CATSTGTGNTEAFF
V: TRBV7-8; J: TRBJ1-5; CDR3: CASSSGQAFSGNQPQHF
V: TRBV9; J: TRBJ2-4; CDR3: CASSVGQLNIQYF
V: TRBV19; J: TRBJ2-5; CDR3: CASTGTSGGEETQYF
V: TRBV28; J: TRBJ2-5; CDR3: CASSFLGSETQYF
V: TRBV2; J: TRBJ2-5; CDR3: CASSREGQETQYF
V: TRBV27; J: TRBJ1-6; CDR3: CASRPTGSPGSPLHF
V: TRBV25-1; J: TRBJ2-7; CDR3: CASSEYTGTGSSEQYF
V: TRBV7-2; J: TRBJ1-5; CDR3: CASSLVGLNQPQHF
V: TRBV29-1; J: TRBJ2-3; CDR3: CSVEQGQGDTQYF
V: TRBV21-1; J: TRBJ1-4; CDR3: CASRTDWEEKLFF
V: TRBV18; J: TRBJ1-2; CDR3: CASSPRNARSPGNYGYTF
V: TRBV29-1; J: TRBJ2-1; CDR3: CSVGGTGFNEQFF
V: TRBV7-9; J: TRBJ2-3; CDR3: CASRLTGTSFGDTQYF
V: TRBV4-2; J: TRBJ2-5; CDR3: CASSGGGARETQYF
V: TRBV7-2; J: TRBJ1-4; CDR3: CASSLAGAANEKLFF
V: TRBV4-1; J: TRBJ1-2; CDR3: CASSQVGRSPNGYTF
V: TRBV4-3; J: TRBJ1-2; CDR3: CASSQELGRNYGYTF
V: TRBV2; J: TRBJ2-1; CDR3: CASTWGFDYNEQFF
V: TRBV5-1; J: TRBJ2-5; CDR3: CASSLAGQGETQYF
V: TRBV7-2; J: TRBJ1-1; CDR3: CASSPGQLALNTEAFF
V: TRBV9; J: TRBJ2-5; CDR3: CASSVETGTRETQYF
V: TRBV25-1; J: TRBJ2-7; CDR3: CASSVQATYEQYF
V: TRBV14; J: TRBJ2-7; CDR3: CASSSRGFPYYEQYF
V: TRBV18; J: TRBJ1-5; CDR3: CASSQDGGQPQHF
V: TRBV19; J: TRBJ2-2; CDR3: CARLQSSNTGELFF
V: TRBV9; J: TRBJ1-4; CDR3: CASSVAQGGEKLFF
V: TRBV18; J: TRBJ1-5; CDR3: CASSPGTGNQPQHF
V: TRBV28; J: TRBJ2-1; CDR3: CASRTSGGVNEQFF
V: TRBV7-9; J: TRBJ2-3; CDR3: CGTDTQYF
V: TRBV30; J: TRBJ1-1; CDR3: CAWSRRGNRNTEAFF
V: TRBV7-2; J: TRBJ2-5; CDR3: CASSLARGTETQYF
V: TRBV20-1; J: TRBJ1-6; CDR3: CSARRNSPLHF
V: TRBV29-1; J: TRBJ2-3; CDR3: CTYRGGTDTQYF
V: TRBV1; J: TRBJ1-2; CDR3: CTISQVRQGKNYGYTF
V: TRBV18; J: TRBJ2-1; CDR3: CASSSRVVNEQFF
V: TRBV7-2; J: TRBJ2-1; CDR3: CASSPRPDRVTDEQFF
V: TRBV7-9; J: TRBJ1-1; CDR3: CASSLMGAMGTEAFF
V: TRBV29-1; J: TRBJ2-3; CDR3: CSVVREADTQYF
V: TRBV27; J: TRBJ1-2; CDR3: CASTRDRNYGYTF
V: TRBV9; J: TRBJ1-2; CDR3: CASSVAPGNQYGYTF
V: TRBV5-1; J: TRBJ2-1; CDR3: CASSFQGAGHVYNEQFF
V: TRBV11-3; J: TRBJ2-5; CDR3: CASSPLQGARETQYF
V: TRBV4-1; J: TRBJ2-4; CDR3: CASSPQTSGGSIQYF
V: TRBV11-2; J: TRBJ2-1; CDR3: CASSFSGSYNEQFF
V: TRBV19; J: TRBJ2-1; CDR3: CASRDRPLGEQFF
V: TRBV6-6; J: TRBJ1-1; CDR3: CASSYPGMGEAFF
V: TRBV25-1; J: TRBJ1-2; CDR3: CASSLTGANYGYTF
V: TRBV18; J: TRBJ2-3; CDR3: CASSPQASGDTQYF
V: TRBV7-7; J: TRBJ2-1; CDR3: CASSPSGGPEQFF
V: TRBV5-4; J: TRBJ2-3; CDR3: CASSLAGTDTQYF
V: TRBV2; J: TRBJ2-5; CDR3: CASNRRGTGTKETQYF